Shown below are 32 T cell receptor gamma chains from a single sample sequenced in a study of γδ T cells in repeated Plasmodium falciparum infection (dated by TCRdb to the early 2020s). The library was generated by multiplex PCR. The listed sequencing device is Illumina MiSeq. TCRdb reran clone calling on the public reads with CATT; rows sharing one DNA sequence were then combined. The sample table holds approximately 32,000 gamma-chain clones, of which roughly 1.4% were seen once. The top ten hold approximately 19% of the sample. For bulk TCR repertoire analysis, Vgamma9/Vdelta2+ and Vdelta2-negative gammadelta T cell populations were flow-sorted out of peripheral blood mononuclear cells. The material sequenced was gamma-delta T cells from blood. These receptors all stem from a pool of human donors (malaria-infected and uninfected, not separated).

Concerning this clone: This is likely an artifact of a read error, given a far larger clone one base away. At the DNA level, this CDR3 is encoded by other sequences in the same sample as well. This chain connects TRGV9 to TRGJP. In the absence of a J gene in TCRdb, the DNA was matched to germline to assign it here. The germline V gene encodes CDR1 GITISATS and CDR2 ISYDGTV (reference sequence). The length of the CDR3 is 17 residues. CDR3 DNA sequence: TGTGCCTTGTGGGTGAACCACCAAGAGCTGGGCAAAAAAATCAAGGTATTT. Amino acids: CALWVNHQELGKKIKVF.

By share of the sample, this clone is medium-sized. V gene TRGV3 combines with J gene TRGJP2. The CDR3 is made up of 13 amino acids. CDR1 and CDR2 from the germline V gene are VTNTFY and YDVSTARD (reference sequence). V gave up 2 bases and J gave up 10 bases; unmatched junction bases: 7. The CDR3 DNA follows: TGTGCCACCTGGGACAAGTGGCGTTGGATCAAGACGTTT. This codes for CATWDKWRWIKTF.

This clone has a count of ten or more. TCRdb's protein for this DNA is that of a much larger clone and differs from the translation at residue 12, likely a read error; the protein shown is the DNA translation. The CDR3 nucleotides read TGTGCCTTGTGGGAGGTGCTCCTTGGTTATAAGAGACTCTTT. Encoded protein: CALWEVLLGYKRLF. No J gene call was made, and the V gene is TRGV9. The CDR3 loop spans 14 amino acids. Germline V gene data show CDR1 as GITISATS and CDR2 as ISYDGTV (reference sequence).

A few counts support this clone. TCRdb shows a much larger clone's protein in place of this DNA's translation, and the two differ at residue 15, likely through a read error; the protein shown is translated from the DNA. DNA for the CDR3: TGTGCCTTGTGGGAGGTGCATGGAGAGTTGGGCAAAAAAATCAGGGTATTT. Protein sequence: CALWEVHGELGKKIRVF. The V gene is TRGV9, but the J gene lacks a call. The V gene's germline CDR1 is GITISATS and CDR2 ISYDGTV (reference sequence). The CDR3 runs 17 residues.

On this clone itself: The TCRdb protein comes from a much larger clone and disagrees with this DNA's translation at residue 10, likely due to a read error; the protein given here is derived from the DNA. The CDR3 DNA reads as TGTGCCTTGTGGGAGTTCCATTATTATATGAAACTCTTT. It encodes CALWEFHYYMKLF. V gene TRGV9 combines with J gene TRGJ1 or TRGJ2. The J gene, missing from TCRdb, was assigned here through DNA to germline matching. The CDR3 consists of 13 residues. CDR1 is GITISATS and CDR2 is ISYDGTV in the germline V gene (reference sequence).

This clone is judged medium-sized. Other nucleotide sequences from this sample produce the same CDR3. V and J are TRGV3 and TRGJ1 or TRGJ2. The CDR3 has 13 residues. The germline V gene has CDR1 VTNTFY and CDR2 YDVSTARD (reference sequence). Unmatched junction bases numbered 6, after V lost 0 bases and J lost 7 bases. The CDR3 DNA sequence: TGTGCCACCTGGGACAGGCTCGACTATAAGAAACTCTTT. Its protein is CATWDRLDYKKLF.

This clone was found many times. The likely explanation is a read error, given a far larger clone one base away. At the DNA level, this CDR3 is encoded by other sequences in the same sample as well. The chain employs TRGV9 and TRGJP. Looked up from germline, CDR1 is GITISATS and CDR2 is ISYDGTV (reference sequence). The CDR3 extends over 18 amino acids. The CDR3 sequence is CALWDQGAFGLGKKIKVF. The CDR3 DNA follows: TGCGCCTTGTGGGACCAGGGCGCTTTTGGGTTGGGCAAAAAAATCAAGGTATTT.

This clone was seen more than once but under ten times. A far larger clone is one base from this, pointing to a likely read error. This CDR3 is also generated by other DNA sequences in the sample. CDR3 amino acids: CATWELGKKIKVF. The CDR3, as DNA: TGTGCCACCTGGGAGTTGGGCAAAAAGATCAAGGTATTT. V and J are TRGV4 and TRGJP. TCRdb carries no J gene annotation; the J gene was assigned here by matching the DNA with germline. Germline V gene data show CDR1 as EGSTGY and CDR2 as YDSYTSSV. The CDR3 contains 13 residues.

About this clone itself: TCRdb has a much larger clone's protein, which differs at residue 3 from the translation of this DNA, likely because of a read error; what is shown is the protein translated from the DNA. The chain employs TRGV2 and TRGJ1 or TRGJ2. Assignment of the J gene here rests on matching the DNA to germline, because TCRdb gives none. Germline lookup yields CDR1 EGSNGY and CDR2 YDSYNSKV. The CDR3 is 13 residues long. CDR3: CAPWDGKGDKKLF. CDR3 nucleotide sequence: TGTGCCCCCTGGGACGGGAAGGGCGATAAGAAACTCTTT.

This clone was detected a few times. TCRdb attributes to this sequence the protein of a much larger clone, which differs from the DNA translation at residue 3; a read error is likely, and the protein displayed is translated from the DNA. V gene TRGV9 combines with J gene TRGJ1 or TRGJ2. TCRdb gives no J gene; it was assigned here by matching the DNA to germline. Losses at the gene ends were 12 bases for V and 7 bases for J; bases not matched to a gene: 6. CDR1 and CDR2 from the germline V gene are GITISATS and ISYDGTV (reference sequence). The length of the CDR3 is 9 residues. The chain's CDR3 is CAMSYKKLF. CDR3 coding DNA: TGTGCCATGTCCTATAAGAAACTCTTT.

Many counts were recorded for this clone. The gene calls are TRGV9 and TRGJ1 or TRGJ2. This CDR3 has 13 residues. V was pared by 1 base and J by 8 bases, with 8 bases of the junction left unmatched. Per germline, CDR1 GITISATS and CDR2 ISYDGTV (reference sequence). In DNA, the CDR3 is TGTGCCTTGTGGGAGGTCCGCGGGGATAAGAAACTCTTT. Translated: CALWEVRGDKKLF.

This clone occurred a few times. TCRdb attributes to this sequence the protein of a much larger clone, which differs from the DNA translation at residue 5; a read error is likely, and the protein displayed is translated from the DNA. The chain uses TRGV4 and TRGJ1 or TRGJ2. TCRdb does not report a J gene; here it was assigned by matching the DNA to germline references. The CDR3 length is 13 residues. Germline-derived CDR1 and CDR2 are EGSTGY and YDSYTSSV. Trimming removed 5 bases from V and 7 bases from J; junction bases left unmatched: 11. CDR3 nucleotides: TGTGCCACCTGGGGTGCCCAATGGTATAAGAAACTCTTT. Residues: CATWGAQWYKKLF.

This clone appeared a few times. TCRdb assigns this DNA the protein of a much larger clone, which departs from its translation at residue 11; this likely reflects a read error, and the protein shown comes from translating the DNA. The rearrangement uses TRGV4 and TRGJ1 or TRGJ2. As TCRdb names no J gene, one was assigned here on the basis of a DNA match to germline. Germline V gives CDR1 EGSTGY, CDR2 YDSYTSSV. The CDR3 consists of 14 residues. Here the CDR3 reads CATWDGVDYYEKLF. The CDR3 coding sequence is TGTGCCACCTGGGATGGGGTGGATTATTATGAGAAACTCTTT.

This clone was counted at least ten times. TCRdb attributes to this sequence the protein of a much larger clone, which differs from the DNA translation at residue 4; a read error is likely, and the protein displayed is translated from the DNA. This CDR3 is also generated by other DNA sequences in the sample. This chain uses TRGV2 with TRGJP2. In germline, CDR1 is EGSNGY, CDR2 YDSYNSKV. The CDR3 loop spans 14 amino acids. The CDR3 coding sequence is TGTGCCACCAGGGACGGGCATAGTGATTGGATCAAGACGTTT. Translation: CATRDGHSDWIKTF.

This clone showed up just a few times. TCRdb's protein for this DNA is that of a much larger clone and differs from the translation at residue 9, likely a read error; the protein shown is the DNA translation. CDR3 nucleotide sequence: TGTGCCACCTGGGATAGAGCCTCGCATTATAAGAAACTCTTT. Its translation is CATWDRASHYKKLF. The chain recombines TRGV8 with TRGJ1 or TRGJ2. As TCRdb names no J gene, one was assigned here on the basis of a DNA match to germline. The V gene's germline CDR1 is VENAVY and CDR2 YDSYNSRV. Trimming at V came to 1 base and at J to 5 bases, leaving 8 bases not matched to a gene. This CDR3 has 14 amino acids.

Ten or more counts support this clone. This chain links TRGV9 with TRGJ1 or TRGJ2. The CDR3 consists of 13 residues. V lost 0 bases to trimming and J lost 8 bases; unmatched junction nucleotides: 7. The V gene's germline CDR1 is GITISATS and CDR2 ISYDGTV (reference sequence). Written as DNA, the CDR3 is TGTGCCTTGTGGGAGGTGCACCCTAATAAGAAACTCTTT. Encoded protein: CALWEVHPNKKLF.

With respect to this clone: TCRdb shows a much larger clone's protein in place of this DNA's translation, and the two differ at residue 16, likely through a read error; the protein shown is translated from the DNA. The chain is built from TRGV9 and TRGJP. TCRdb does not report a J gene; here it was assigned by matching the DNA to germline references. The germline V gene encodes CDR1 GITISATS and CDR2 ISYDGTV (reference sequence). This CDR3 comprises 19 residues. CDR3 nucleotide sequence: TGTGCCTTGTGGGAGGTGATAAGAGCCGAAGGGTTGGGCAAAAAAACCAAGGTATTT. This translates into CALWEVIRAEGLGKKTKVF.

This clone appeared many times. Only one base separates this from a far larger clonotype, so it likely reflects a read error. Other nucleotide sequences from this sample produce the same CDR3. The J gene is TRGJP, the V gene TRGV9. In the absence of a J gene in TCRdb, the DNA was matched to germline to assign it here. The CDR3 sequence is 18 residues long. Germline assignment: CDR1 GITISATS and CDR2 ISYDGTV (reference sequence). In DNA, the CDR3 is TGCGCCTTGTGGGAGAACTACGCGGGGGAGTTGGGCAAAAAAATCAAGGTATTT. Encoded protein: CALWENYAGELGKKIKVF.

This clone was found a few times. This DNA's translation differs at residue 13 from TCRdb's protein, which comes from a much larger clone; a read error is likely, and the protein shown is translated from the DNA. The chain has TRGV9 and TRGJP. TCRdb offers no J gene call, so here the DNA was matched to germline to obtain one. In germline, CDR1 is GITISATS, CDR2 ISYDGTV (reference sequence). The CDR3 loop spans 17 amino acids. The CDR3 reads CALWEVLVGLGKEIKVF. The DNA of the CDR3 is TGTGCCTTGTGGGAGGTGTTGGTAGGGTTGGGCAAAGAAATCAAGGTATTT.

Ten or more counts support this clone. The chain recombines TRGV5 with TRGJP1. The J gene comes from matching the DNA to germline here; TCRdb lacks it. The V gene end was trimmed by 0 bases and the J gene end by 8 bases; junction bases not matched to a gene: 6. There are 14 residues in the CDR3. Germline CDR1 reads VINAFY; CDR2 reads YDVSNSKD. The CDR3, as DNA: TGTGCCACCTGGGACAGGCGGAGGGGTTGGTTCAAGATATTT. Protein sequence: CATWDRRRGWFKIF.

Notes on this clone: The TCRdb record carries a much larger clone's protein, which differs from this DNA's translation at residue 9; a read error is the likely cause, and the protein listed here is the DNA translation. The J gene is TRGJ1 or TRGJ2, the V gene TRGV4. TCRdb gives no J gene; it was assigned here by matching the DNA to germline. Germline values: CDR1 EGSTGY, CDR2 YDSYTSSV. The CDR3 runs to 14 residues. J was trimmed by 7 bases and V by 5 bases; bases with no gene match: 14. This CDR3 is CATWAPVGSYKKLF. The DNA of the CDR3 is TGTGCCACCTGGGCCCCGGTCGGAAGCTATAAGAAACTCTTT.

This clone was seen ten or more times. The CDR3 nucleotides read TGTGCCACCTGGGACAGCCCCTCTTATTATAAGAAACTCTTT. Its protein is CATWDSPSYYKKLF. V gene TRGV3 combines with J gene TRGJ1 or TRGJ2. No J segment appears in TCRdb, so it was assigned here by matching the sequence to germline. Germline V lookup: CDR1 VTNTFY, CDR2 YDVSTARD (reference sequence). The CDR3 consists of 14 residues. V lost 1 base to trimming and J lost 3 bases; unmatched junction nucleotides: 6.

Ten or more counts support this clone. The protein that TCRdb holds for this DNA derives from a much larger clone and differs from the translated DNA at residue 8, which likely indicates a read error; the protein shown here is translated from the DNA. J is TRGJ1 or TRGJ2 and V is TRGV3. Because TCRdb records no J gene, it was assigned here through a match of the DNA to germline. The germline V gene has CDR1 VTNTFY and CDR2 YDVSTARD (reference sequence). V lost 0 bases, J lost 3 bases, and 5 bases stayed unmatched. This CDR3 region has 14 residues. This CDR3 is CATWDRVGYYKKLF. The DNA of the CDR3 is TGTGCCACCTGGGACAGGGTCGGTTATTATAAGAAACTCTTT.

This clone was recorded at least ten times. It differs at one base from a far larger clone, so likely a read error. Other DNA sequences from this sample encode an identical CDR3 as well. This CDR3 is CATWVLYYYKKLF. The DNA for the CDR3 is TGTGCCACCTGGGTGCTATATTATTATAAGAAACTCTTT. The rearrangement uses TRGV4 and TRGJ1 or TRGJ2. Because TCRdb records no J gene, it was assigned here through a match of the DNA to germline. J lost 2 bases, V lost 5 bases, and 6 bases had no gene match. The CDR3 totals 13 residues. Germline CDR1 is EGSTGY and CDR2 is YDSYTSSV.

This clone was detected a few times. A far larger clone is just one base off, so this is likely a read error. Other nucleotide sequences from this sample produce the same CDR3. This chain joins TRGV9 and TRGJ1 or TRGJ2. The J gene was not available in TCRdb and was assigned here by matching the DNA to germline segments. Germline CDR1 GITISATS, CDR2 ISYDGTV (reference sequence). The V and J ends lost 4 bases and 5 bases, in that order; junction bases with no gene match: 11. The CDR3 totals 14 residues. The CDR3 reads CALWDPVGHYKKLF. CDR3 nucleotides: TGTGCCTTGTGGGACCCTGTAGGGCATTATAAGAAACTCTTT.

This clone was observed many times. A far more abundant clone sits one base away, making this likely a read error. Other DNA sequences within the sample encode an identical CDR3. The V call is TRGV9, the J call TRGJ1 or TRGJ2. The J gene comes from matching the DNA to germline here; TCRdb lacks it. The length of the CDR3 is 12 residues. J lost 1 base, V lost 9 bases, and 6 bases had no gene match. Germline V lookup: CDR1 GITISATS, CDR2 ISYDGTV (reference sequence). The CDR3 coding sequence is TGTGCCTTGGCACCAAATTATTATAAGAAACTCTTT. This gives the protein CALAPNYYKKLF.

This clone was observed a few times. This DNA translates differently at residue 2 from the TCRdb protein, which is that of a much larger clone; a read error is likely, and the protein shown is the DNA's own translation. This chain uses TRGV9 with TRGJP. The J gene, missing from TCRdb, was assigned here through DNA to germline matching. This CDR3 contains 17 residues. Germline assignment: CDR1 GITISATS and CDR2 ISYDGTV (reference sequence). DNA for the CDR3: TGTACCTTGTGGGAGGTGCACGTTGGGTTGGGCAAAAAAATCAAGGTATTT. This translates into CTLWEVHVGLGKKIKVF.

In its sample, this clone was seen a few times. TCRdb records a much larger clone's protein for this DNA, with a difference at residue 7 that likely arises from a read error; the protein given is the translation of the DNA. The chain carries TRGV9 and TRGJP. The J gene is absent in TCRdb and was assigned here via DNA matching to germline. Germline CDR1 and CDR2: GITISATS and ISYDGTV (reference sequence). The V gene end was trimmed by 2 bases and the J gene end by 7 bases; junction bases not matched to a gene: 11. CDR3 size: 18 residues. In DNA form, the CDR3 reads TGTGCCTTGTGGGAGGACAAAAAGGGGGAGTTGGGCAAAAAAATCAAGGTATTT. It encodes CALWEDKKGELGKKIKVF.

This clone was detected ten times or more. This rearrangement joins TRGV9 to TRGJ1 or TRGJ2. V shed 0 bases, J shed 7 bases, and the junction held 6 bases outside the gene matches. Germline V CDR1 and CDR2: GITISATS, ISYDGTV (reference sequence). The CDR3 extends over 13 amino acids. The CDR3 DNA follows: TGTGCCTTGTGGGAGGTGGGAGCCTATAAGAAACTCTTT. It encodes CALWEVGAYKKLF.

This clone rates as medium-sized (0.01 to 0.1%). The rearrangement joins TRGV9 to TRGJP. Trimming cost V 1 base and J 6 bases; bases outside gene matches: 15. The CDR3 has 20 amino acids. Germline V gives CDR1 GITISATS, CDR2 ISYDGTV (reference sequence). The chain's CDR3 is CALWEVWSLLGELGKKIKVF. In nucleotides, the CDR3 is TGTGCCTTGTGGGAGGTCTGGTCTCTATTAGGAGAGTTGGGCAAAAAAATCAAGGTATTT.

The table lists this clone with many counts. Other DNA sequences from this sample encode an identical CDR3 as well. The V call is TRGV9, the J call TRGJ1 or TRGJ2. V trimming: 0 bases; J trimming: 4 bases; junction bases outside the gene matches: 3. The germline V gene encodes CDR1 GITISATS and CDR2 ISYDGTV (reference sequence). This CDR3 comprises 13 residues. CDR3 bases: TGTGCCTTGTGGGAGGTGCTCTATTATAAGAAACTCTTT. Amino acids: CALWEVLYYKKLF.

This clone appeared many times. DNA of the CDR3: TGTGCCACCTGGGACGGGTGGAGTAAGAAACTCTTT. Amino acid sequence: CATWDGWSKKLF. The gene calls are TRGV2 and TRGJ1 or TRGJ2. The J gene is absent in TCRdb and was assigned here via DNA matching to germline. V was pared by 0 bases and J by 9 bases, with 5 bases of the junction left unmatched. From germline, CDR1 is EGSNGY and CDR2 YDSYNSKV. This CDR3 contains 12 residues.